The rows below give T cell receptor beta chains drawn from one sample of a study of T cells after yellow fever vaccination. One entry per CDR3 protein, called by TCRdb with MiXCR from the 5' RACE reads. The sample consists of approximately 550,000 distinct CDR3 sequences, less than 20% of them appearing once. The starting material was PBMCs, obtained 15 days after the yellow fever booster vaccination. These TCRs come from a man aged 25 to 40 who received the YFV17D yellow fever vaccine. Each CDR3 is given with its conserved first and last residue. Each record gives: J gene, clone size, D gene, V gene, CDR3 DNA, CDR3 protein. The D gene is left open where the match is weak. Expanded clones get a size class; other rows say once, few or many, or leave the size out.

J: TRBJ2-1
size: -
D: TRBD2
V: TRBV3-1
DNA: TGTGCCAGCAGCCCACTAGCGGGAGATACAGATGAGCAGTTCTTC
CDR3: CASSPLAGDTDEQFF

J: TRBJ1-2
size: -
D: -
V: TRBV9
DNA: TGTGCCAGCAGCGTCACCAACTATGGCTACACCTTC
CDR3: CASSVTNYGYTF

J: TRBJ2-3
size: -
D: TRBD1
V: TRBV6-5
DNA: TGTGCCAGCAGGTACTACAGGGGAGCAGATACGCAGTATTTT
CDR3: CASRYYRGADTQYF

J: TRBJ2-3
size: few
D: -
V: TRBV4-3
DNA: TGCGCCAGCAGCCAAGGACCAAGGGGAGATACGCAGTATTTT
CDR3: CASSQGPRGDTQYF

J: TRBJ2-1
size: few
D: TRBD1
V: TRBV28
DNA: TGTGCCAGCAGTTTGGGTTGGACAGGTACCTACAATGAGCAGTTCTTC
CDR3: CASSLGWTGTYNEQFF

J: TRBJ2-2
size: -
D: TRBD2
V: TRBV6-5
DNA: TGTGCCAGCAGTTACATAGCGGGAGGGCCGATGGAGCTGTTTTTT
CDR3: CASSYIAGGPMELFF

J: TRBJ2-7
size: many
D: -
V: TRBV7-9
DNA: TGTGCCAGCAGCTTATTTGGGGCTCTGTACGAGCAGTACTTC
CDR3: CASSLFGALYEQYF

J: TRBJ2-2
size: few
D: -
V: TRBV10-2
DNA: TGCGCCAGCAGGCTCGAGGGCCACACCGGGGAGCTGTTTTTT
CDR3: CASRLEGHTGELFF

J: TRBJ2-3
size: many
D: -
V: TRBV6-1
DNA: TGTGCCAGCAGCCGCAGGCAAGTGGGAGTTCCCTCTACGCAGTATTTT
CDR3: CASSRRQVGVPSTQYF

J: TRBJ2-1
size: few
D: -
V: TRBV11-2
DNA: TGTGCCAGCAGCTTATCAGCGAGCAACTACAATGAGCAGTTCTTC
CDR3: CASSLSASNYNEQFF

J: TRBJ1-2
size: few
D: TRBD1
V: TRBV6-1
DNA: TGTGCCAGCAGTGACCCGGGACAGGGAGGCTACACCTTC
CDR3: CASSDPGQGGYTF

J: TRBJ2-1
size: few
D: -
V: TRBV27
DNA: TGTGCCAGCAACACCCTACAGGGTCCCCATTACAATGAGCAGTTCTTC
CDR3: CASNTLQGPHYNEQFF

J: TRBJ2-1
size: few
D: TRBD2
V: TRBV7-2
DNA: TGTGCCAGCAGCTTAGTAGCGGGAGAGCACAATGAGCAGTTCTTC
CDR3: CASSLVAGEHNEQFF

J: TRBJ2-7
size: -
D: TRBD2
V: TRBV7-8
DNA: TGTGCCAGCAGCGCATCCTCTAGCGGGGTGCACTACGAGCAGTACTTC
CDR3: CASSASSSGVHYEQYF

J: TRBJ2-1
size: many
D: -
V: TRBV20-1
DNA: TGCAGTGCCGCCCCCGGACTAACCAATGAGCAGTTCTTC
CDR3: CSAAPGLTNEQFF

J: TRBJ2-5
size: few
D: TRBD2
V: TRBV7-2
DNA: TGTGCCAGCAGCCCGGGACTAGCGGCGCCAGAGACCCAGTACTTC
CDR3: CASSPGLAAPETQYF

J: TRBJ2-4
size: -
D: -
V: TRBV6-1
DNA: TGTGCCAGCAGTCCGATAACTAGCGCCAAAAACATTCAGTACTTC
CDR3: CASSPITSAKNIQYF